The 18 T cell receptor beta chains presented below share a single source sample, sequenced in a study of shared clonotypes between healthy human individuals. Assay used: immunoSEQ multiplex PCR; TCRdb lists only in-frame clones, some missing. The data contain around 1,900,000 clones, about 93% of them singletons. CD45RO-negative cells were positively selected for CCR7, leaving out terminally differentiated effector memory CD45RA+ cells. Sequencing was done on a sample of naive CD8+ T cells from PBMCs. The receptors originated from a man aged 18 to 29 in good health. Some clones in this sample may be carry-over from other donors' samples.

The chain links TRBV9 to TRBJ2-1; 10 nucleotides match TRBD2. Germline loops: CDR1 SGDLS, CDR2 YYNGEE. Unmatched junction bases numbered 6, after V lost 3 bases and J lost 3 bases. The CDR3 contains 16 residues. The CDR3 region has the DNA TGTGCCAGCAGCGGACAGCGGGAGGGAGTCTACAATGAGCAGTTCTTC. Translated, it gives CASSGQREGVYNEQFF.

This rearrangement joins TRBV27 to TRBJ2-6; TRBD2 might be the D (6 bases). Germline CDR1 MNHEY, CDR2 SMNVEV (reference sequence). The CDR3 covers 17 residues. The V end was cut by 5 bases, the J end by 9 bases, with 23 bases between. This CDR3 is CASSPRDFREGFNVLTF. CDR3 coding DNA: TGTGCCAGCAGTCCCCGGGACTTCCGCGAGGGTTTCAACGTCCTGACTTTC.

The chain recombines TRBV7-8 with TRBJ2-1; unclear D gene. The CDR3 has 15 residues. CDR1 and CDR2 (germline): SGHVS, FQNEAQ. Trimming shortened V by 0 bases and J by 1 base, and 7 bases separated the two germline ends. The CDR3 nucleotides are TGTGCCAGCAGCTTAGCGGCTAGATCCTACAATGAGCAGTTCTTC. Encoded protein: CASSLAARSYNEQFF.

The gene calls are TRBV11-2 and TRBJ2-2; 8 bases line up with TRBD1. Germline V gene data show CDR1 as SGHAT and CDR2 as FQNNGV. J gave up 6 bases and V 3 bases, and 6 bases lay outside the gene matches. The CDR3 runs 15 residues. This CDR3 is CASSFGTGGAGELFF. The CDR3 region has the DNA TGTGCCAGCAGCTTCGGTACAGGGGGTGCCGGGGAGCTGTTTTTT.

The V call is TRBV6-5, the J call TRBJ2-4; D remains unclear. This CDR3 comprises 13 residues. V dropped 0 bases and J dropped 12 bases, with 12 bases sitting between them. Per the germline V gene, CDR1 is MNHEY and CDR2 is SVGAGI. The CDR3 DNA follows: TGTGCCAGCAGTTACTCGATCCTAGGCGCTCAGTACTTC. Protein: CASSYSILGAQYF.

The CDR3 region is CASSERLRNQPQHF. For the CDR3, the DNA is TGTGCCAGCAGTGAAAGACTTAGGAATCAGCCCCAGCATTTT. The chain joins TRBV6-1 to TRBJ1-5; the D is unclear. The CDR3 runs to 14 residues. The germline V gene encodes CDR1 MNHNS and CDR2 SASEGT. Trimming took off 2 bases at V and 4 bases at J, with 9 bases between the two ends.

The rearrangement joins TRBV7-9 to TRBJ2-7; the D gene is possibly TRBD1 (6 bases). Trimming removed 6 bases at V and 2 bases at J, with 17 bases between. Germline lookup yields CDR1 SEHNR and CDR2 FQNEAQ (reference sequence). The CDR3 consists of 15 residues. CDR3 protein: CASSHRTVMPYEQYF. The CDR3 coding sequence is TGTGCCAGCAGTCACCGGACAGTGATGCCCTACGAGCAGTACTTC. Variable domain in full (rest from reference TRBV7-9 and TRBJ2-7): DTGVSQNPRHKITKRGQNVTFRCDPISEHNRLYWYRQTLGQGPEFLTYFQNEAQLEKSRLLSDRFSAERPKGSFSTLEIQRTEQGDSAMYLCASSHRTVMPYEQYFGPGTRLTVT.

The DNA of the CDR3 is TGTGCCAGCAGCCAAGGAAACACAGATACGCAGTATTTT. As protein: CASSQGNTDTQYF. The chain uses TRBV7-9 and TRBJ2-3; no firm D call. Germline CDR1 is SEHNR and CDR2 is FQNEAQ (reference sequence). This CDR3 is 13 amino acids long. Trimming left V 5 bases short and J 2 bases short, with 8 bases between. The full variable domain, with the rest looked up from reference TRBV7-9 and TRBJ2-3, is DTGVSQNPRHKITKRGQNVTFRCDPISEHNRLYWYRQTLGQGPEFLTYFQNEAQLEKSRLLSDRFSAERPKGSFSTLEIQRTEQGDSAMYLCASSQGNTDTQYFGPGTRLTVL.

The genes are TRBV27 and TRBJ2-2, with TRBD2 matching over 9 bases. This CDR3 has 14 amino acids. Germline V gives CDR1 MNHEY, CDR2 SMNVEV (reference sequence). The trim removed 2 bases at V and 6 bases at J, leaving 1 base unmatched. As DNA, the CDR3 is TGTGCCAGCAGTTTAGGGACTAGCCCCGGGGAGCTGTTTTTT. This encodes CASSLGTSPGELFF.

The rearrangement uses TRBV29-1 and TRBJ1-2; D perhaps matches TRBD1 (6 bases). The V end lost 4 bases, the J end lost 1 base, and 13 bases lay between the germline ends. Per germline, CDR1 SQVTM and CDR2 ANQGSEA. The CDR3 covers 14 residues. CDR3 loop: CSVGQGRYNYGYTF. The CDR3 DNA reads TGCAGCGTTGGGCAGGGGAGATATAACTATGGCTACACCTTC.

J is TRBJ2-7 and V is TRBV5-8; 7 bases fit TRBD1. Unmatched junction bases numbered 4, after V lost 4 bases and J lost 0 bases. The CDR3 sequence is 14 residues long. The germline gives CDR1 SGHTS, CDR2 YDEGEE. The chain's CDR3 is CASSRDRVSYEQYF. CDR3 bases: TGTGCCAGCAGCCGCGACAGGGTCTCCTACGAGCAGTACTTC. The full variable domain, its missing parts supplied by reference TRBV5-8 and TRBJ2-7, is EAGVTQSPTHLIKTRGQQATLRCSPISGHTSVYWYQQALGLGLQFLLWYDEGEERNRGNFPPRFSGRQFPNYSSELNVNALELEDSALYLCASSRDRVSYEQYFGPGTRLTVT.

The chain uses TRBV15 and TRBJ1-1; D gene uncertain. Germline CDR1 and CDR2: LNHNV and YYDKDF (reference sequence). The CDR3 sequence is 15 residues long. V was clipped by 3 bases and J by 1 base, with 12 bases between them. In DNA, the CDR3 is TGTGCCACCAGCAGGACCTCCGGCCCGAACACTGAAGCTTTCTTT. It translates to CATSRTSGPNTEAFF.

The V call is TRBV29-1, the J call TRBJ2-7; 7 bases fit TRBD1. Germline CDR1 reads SQVTM; CDR2 reads ANQGSEA. The CDR3 is 14 amino acids. Germline trimming cut 6 bases from V and 3 bases from J; bases unmatched to any gene: 11. DNA for the CDR3: TGCAGCGTCCAAAAAGTGGCAGGGGGCTACGAGCAGTACTTC. Encoded protein: CSVQKVAGGYEQYF.

The gene calls are TRBV2 and TRBJ2-2; D assignment may be TRBD1 or TRBD2 (5 bases each). CDR1 is SNHLY, CDR2 FYNNEI, per germline. V shed 5 bases and J shed 4 bases, with 14 bases lying between them. This CDR3 is built from 15 residues. The CDR3 region is CASSQGPKFTGELFF. For the CDR3, the DNA is TGTGCCAGCAGTCAGGGACCGAAGTTCACCGGGGAGCTGTTTTTT.

The chain uses TRBV9 and TRBJ1-2, with D unclear. CDR1 and CDR2 (germline): SGDLS, YYNGEE. The V end was cut by 3 bases, the J end by 1 base, with 13 bases between. The CDR3 length is 15 residues. DNA for the CDR3: TGTGCCAGCAGCGGTGTGAGCGCCCTTAACTATGGCTACACCTTC. Translated: CASSGVSALNYGYTF.

A note on this clone: The identical CDR3 is also encoded by other nucleotide sequences in the sample. The V gene is TRBV7-9, the J gene TRBJ1-1; D is ambiguous. The CDR3 loop spans 13 amino acids. Germline V lookup: CDR1 SEHNR, CDR2 FQNEAQ (reference sequence). V was cut by 1 base and J by 1 base, with 4 bases left in between. The CDR3 coding sequence is TGTGCCAGCAGCTTAGGCGAGAACACTGAAGCTTTCTTT. Its protein product is CASSLGENTEAFF. The full variable domain, in which reference TRBV7-9 and TRBJ1-1 provide the parts outside the CDR3, is DTGVSQNPRHKITKRGQNVTFRCDPISEHNRLYWYRQTLGQGPEFLTYFQNEAQLEKSRLLSDRFSAERPKGSFSTLEIQRTEQGDSAMYLCASSLGENTEAFFGQGTRLTVV.

The V gene is TRBV30, the J gene TRBJ1-2, with a weak D call TRBD1 (6 bases). CDR3 length: 14 residues. V was pared by 7 bases and J by 3 bases, with 18 bases between. Germline loops: CDR1 GTSNPN, CDR2 SVGIG (reference sequence). In DNA, the CDR3 is TGTGCCTCCTTCATCCCGGGGGGCTACTATGGCTACACCTTC. It is translated as CASFIPGGYYGYTF.

For this clone: The sample contains more than one DNA sequence encoding this CDR3. The chain carries TRBV6-5 and TRBJ2-1; D assignment may be TRBD1 or TRBD2 (6 bases each). The CDR3 length is 13 residues. The germline V and J ends were trimmed by 6 bases and 7 bases, with 13 bases remaining between them. The germline V gene has CDR1 MNHEY and CDR2 SVGAGI. CDR3 loop: CASSPGAGNEQFF. CDR3 bases: TGTGCCAGCAGCCCAGGGGCGGGAAATGAGCAGTTCTTC.